The 20 T cell receptor beta chains presented below share a single source sample, sequenced in a study of shared clonotypes between healthy human individuals. Naive-designated CD8 cells lacked CD45RO, were positively enriched for CCR7, and omitted terminally differentiated effector memory CD45RA+ cells. The method was immunoSEQ multiplex PCR; TCRdb's version includes in-frame clones alone and lacks a portion of them. Among millions of clones listed, about 94% were seen once. The sequenced sample was naive CD8+ T cells sorted from blood. The receptors were sampled from a man aged 18 to 30 in good health.

This chain connects TRBV11-2 to TRBJ2-7; 10 bases match TRBD1. Trimming cost V 5 bases and J 3 bases; bases outside gene matches: 16. Germline CDR1 is SGHAT and CDR2 is FQNNGV. The CDR3 has 18 amino acids. The CDR3 DNA reads TGTGCCAGCAGCCTCGGCCTGGGACAGGGGCCTAGAAGCTACGAGCAGTACTTC. As protein: CASSLGLGQGPRSYEQYF.

The gene calls are TRBV27 and TRBJ2-5, with 12 bases identical to TRBD1. After removal of 2 bases from V and 5 bases from J, the junction contained 3 bases not matched to a gene. Germline CDR1 reads MNHEY; CDR2 reads SMNVEV (reference sequence). This CDR3 has 15 amino acids. The CDR3 spells CASSLGTGGRETQYF. CDR3 sequence (DNA): TGTGCCAGCAGTTTAGGGACAGGGGGCCGGGAGACCCAGTACTTC.

The chain joins TRBV27 to TRBJ2-5; D is possibly TRBD2 (6 bases). This CDR3 region has 17 residues. Germline loops: CDR1 MNHEY, CDR2 SMNVEV (reference sequence). V was cut by 4 bases and J by 2 bases, with 20 bases left in between. CDR3 protein: CASSSRQPLASQETQYF. CDR3 nucleotide sequence: TGTGCCAGCAGTTCCCGACAACCACTAGCTTCTCAAGAGACCCAGTACTTC.

The V call is TRBV7-2, the J call TRBJ2-7; D unresolved. The CDR3 contains 13 residues. V was pared by 4 bases and J by 3 bases, with 10 bases between. Germline CDR1 SGHTA, CDR2 FQGNSA. The CDR3 sequence: CASSSSLGYEQYF. The CDR3 DNA reads TGTGCCAGCAGCTCGAGTTTGGGCTACGAGCAGTACTTC.

The gene calls are TRBV2 and TRBJ2-7, with D perhaps assigned TRBD1 or TRBD2 (7 bases each). The CDR3 consists of 15 residues. Trimming left V 6 bases short and J 5 bases short, with 20 bases between. The germline gives CDR1 SNHLY, CDR2 FYNNEI. The CDR3 coding sequence is TGTGCCAGCAGGGCCACGGGGGAGGGGGCAAACGAGCAGTACTTC. It translates to CASRATGEGANEQYF.

This chain connects TRBV2 to TRBJ2-1; D might be TRBD1 (7 bases). This CDR3 has 16 amino acids. CDR1 is SNHLY and CDR2 is FYNNEI in the germline V gene. Trimming stripped 2 bases from V and 0 bases from J, with 11 bases between. The CDR3 reads CASSEQGGSSYNEQFF. The CDR3 DNA reads TGTGCCAGCAGTGAACAGGGGGGTAGCTCCTACAATGAGCAGTTCTTC.

This clone was picked up one time. The chain carries TRBV5-6 and TRBJ1-4; D remains ambiguous. The V end was cut by 4 bases, the J end by 8 bases, with 15 bases between. The CDR3 is 14 residues long. Germline-derived CDR1 and CDR2 are SGHDT and YYEEEE. The CDR3 DNA follows: TGTGCCAGCAGCGCCGAAACTATAAGAGAAAAACTGTTTTTT. Translation: CASSAETIREKLFF.

Note on this clone: Other DNA variants within this sample encode the same CDR3. The V and J genes are TRBV9 and TRBJ1-5; D is possibly TRBD1 (6 bases). This CDR3 contains 14 residues. CDR1 is SGDLS, CDR2 YYNGEE, per germline. V lost 4 bases and J lost 1, with 9 bases in between. CDR3 DNA sequence: TGTGCCAGCAGCCCCGGGGGCAGCAATCAGCCCCAGCATTTT. It is translated as CASSPGGSNQPQHF.

This chain links TRBV2 with TRBJ1-1, with D hard to call. CDR3 length: 14 residues. Trimming took 4 bases from V and 0 from J, leaving 9 bases between them. CDR1 and CDR2 (germline): SNHLY, FYNNEI. The CDR3 reads CASSVPQMNTEAFF. The CDR3 region has the DNA TGTGCCAGCAGTGTGCCCCAAATGAACACTGAAGCTTTCTTT. The full variable domain, with the rest looked up from reference TRBV2 and TRBJ1-1, is EPEVTQTPSHQVTQMGQEVILRCVPISNHLYFYWYRQILGQKVEFLVSFYNNEISEKSEIFDDQFSVERPDGSNFTLKIRSTKLEDSAMYFCASSVPQMNTEAFFGQGTRLTVV.

This clone was seen once. Other DNA sequences in the sample encode the same CDR3. The chain has TRBV4-3 and TRBJ2-7; D is possibly TRBD1 or TRBD2 (5 bases each). In germline, CDR1 is LGHNA, CDR2 YSLEER. Trimming stripped 1 base from V and 4 bases from J, with 8 bases between. This CDR3 is built from 13 residues. The CDR3 bases are TGCGCCAGCAGCCAAGGATGGGGGTACGAGCAGTACTTC. Translation gives CASSQGWGYEQYF.

The V and J genes are TRBV29-1 and TRBJ2-1, with a possible D match to TRBD2 (5 bases). CDR1 and CDR2 (germline): SQVTM, ANQGSEA. The CDR3 contains 13 residues. V was clipped by 4 bases and J by 3 bases, with 10 bases between them. DNA for the CDR3: TGCAGCGTTGGGGAGTTTTTCTACAATGAGCAGTTCTTC. Translation: CSVGEFFYNEQFF.

The count of this clone is one. This chain links TRBV11-2 with TRBJ2-7; D remains unclear. Germline V gene lookup returns CDR1 SGHAT and CDR2 FQNNGV. The CDR3 has 13 residues. With 8 bases removed from V and 0 bases from J, the gap between germline ends came to 11 bases. Written as DNA, the CDR3 is TGTGCCAGCGGCCACGTGACCTCCTACGAGCAGTACTTC. Its translation is CASGHVTSYEQYF.

Concerning this clone: A much larger clone differs from this one at a single base, so this may be a read error. The CDR3 protein is CASSEGQAYEQYF. The CDR3 nucleotides are TGCGCCAGCAGTGAGGGACAGGCCTACGAGCAGTACTTC. The chain has TRBV10-2 and TRBJ2-7, with 7 bases that match TRBD1. Germline CDR1 WSHSY, CDR2 SAAADI. V was pared by 2 bases and J by 2 bases, with 0 bases of the junction left unmatched. There are 13 residues in the CDR3.

Details on this clone: The sample contains more than one DNA sequence encoding this CDR3. The J gene is TRBJ2-1, the V gene TRBV27, with D unresolved. Per germline, CDR1 MNHEY and CDR2 SMNVEV (reference sequence). CDR3 size: 15 residues. V lost 2 bases and J lost 3, with 11 bases in between. The DNA of the CDR3 is TGTGCCAGCAGTTTAGGACCATGGGGCTACAATGAGCAGTTCTTC. Residues: CASSLGPWGYNEQFF.

The gene calls are TRBV7-9 and TRBJ1-1; no clear D gene. The CDR3 totals 12 residues. The germline gives CDR1 SEHNR, CDR2 FQNEAQ (reference sequence). Trimming took off 1 base at V and 10 bases at J, with 10 bases between the two ends. CDR3 sequence: CASSLDFPGAFF. CDR3 in DNA: TGTGCCAGCAGCTTAGACTTTCCCGGAGCTTTCTTT. Full variable domain (remainder filled in from reference TRBV7-9 and TRBJ1-1): DTGVSQNPRHKITKRGQNVTFRCDPISEHNRLYWYRQTLGQGPEFLTYFQNEAQLEKSRLLSDRFSAERPKGSFSTLEIQRTEQGDSAMYLCASSLDFPGAFFGQGTRLTVV.

The V call is TRBV4-3, the J call TRBJ1-2; D gene uncertain. The CDR3 is 15 residues long. Germline CDR1 reads LGHNA; CDR2 reads YSLEER. V was trimmed by 0 bases and J by 2 bases, leaving 10 bases between them. The CDR3 reads CASSQDRSQNYGYTF. The CDR3, as DNA: TGCGCCAGCAGCCAAGATAGGAGCCAGAACTATGGCTACACCTTC.

The rearrangement links TRBV11-2 to TRBJ1-1; no reliable D call. The CDR3 contains 13 residues. Germline-derived CDR1 and CDR2 are SGHAT and FQNNGV. V lost 1 base and J 5 bases, leaving 8 bases between the germline ends. CDR3 in DNA: TGTGCCAGCAGCTTAGTCGGAGTGACTGAAGCTTTCTTT. It translates to CASSLVGVTEAFF.

As concerns this clone: The junction shows a germline mismatch at one end, possibly a read error. The chain couples TRBV7-9 to TRBJ2-7; D may match TRBD1 or TRBD2 (6 bases each). CDR1 is SEHNR, CDR2 FQNEAQ, per germline (reference sequence). The CDR3 contains 16 residues. The CDR3 loop is CAGSFPRGREGDEQYF. The CDR3 DNA is TGTGCCGGCAGCTTCCCCCGGGGGCGGGAAGGGGACGAGCAGTACTTC.

This clone showed up just a few times. This sample includes further DNA sequences coding for the same CDR3. The chain is built from TRBV9 and TRBJ2-7, with 12 bases lining up with TRBD2. The germline V gene has CDR1 SGDLS and CDR2 YYNGEE. There are 14 residues in the CDR3. V dropped 2 bases and J dropped 4; count of bases not matched to a gene: 1. The CDR3 DNA follows: TGTGCCAGCAGCGTCGGACTAGCGGGGTACGAGCAGTACTTC. Amino acid sequence: CASSVGLAGYEQYF.

This clone has a single count. V is TRBV27 and J is TRBJ1-2, with 8 bases that match TRBD1. V lost 8 bases and J lost 6; bases outside the gene matches: 14. The CDR3 length is 15 residues. CDR1 is MNHEY, CDR2 SMNVEV, per germline (reference sequence). This CDR3 reads CASSPFRGRGDGYTF. The DNA for the CDR3 is TGTGCCAGCTCCCCATTCAGGGGGCGAGGAGATGGCTACACCTTC.